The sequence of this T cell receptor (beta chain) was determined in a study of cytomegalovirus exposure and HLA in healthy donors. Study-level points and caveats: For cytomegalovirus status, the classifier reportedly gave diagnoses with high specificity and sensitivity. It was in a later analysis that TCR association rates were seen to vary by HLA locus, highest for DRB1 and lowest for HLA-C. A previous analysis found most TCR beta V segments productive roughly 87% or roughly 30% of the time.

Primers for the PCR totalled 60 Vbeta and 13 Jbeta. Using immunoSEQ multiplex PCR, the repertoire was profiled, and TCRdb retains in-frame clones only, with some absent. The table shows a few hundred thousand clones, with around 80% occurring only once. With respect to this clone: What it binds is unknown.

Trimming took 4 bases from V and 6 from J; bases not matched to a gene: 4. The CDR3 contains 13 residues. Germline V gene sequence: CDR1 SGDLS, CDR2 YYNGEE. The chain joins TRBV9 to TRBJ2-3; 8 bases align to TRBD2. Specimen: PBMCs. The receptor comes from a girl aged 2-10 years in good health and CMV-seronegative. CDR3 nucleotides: TGTGCCAGCAGCCCCGGGAGGGGTGATACGCAGTATTTT. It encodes CASSPGRGDTQYF.